What follows are 15 T cell receptor beta chains derived from one specimen sequenced in a study of technical replicates of blood from a handful of donors. TCRdb's copy holds only in-frame clones and misses some; the assay was immunoSEQ multiplex PCR. The table lists around 69,000 clones, approximately 83% of them singletons, with 5.1% in the top ten. The sample taken for sequencing was PBMCs. The receptors derive from a human donor in good health. Some clones in this sample may be carry-over from other donors' samples.

The gene calls are TRBV23-1 and TRBJ2-6; D is unresolved. TRBV23-1 is an ORF, and what it does is uncertain. The ends were cut back, 4 bases at V and 1 base at J, with 11 bases in the middle. The CDR3 totals 16 residues. CDR3 sequence: CASSLSSWSGANVLTF. The CDR3 DNA follows: TGCGCCAGCAGTCTTAGTAGCTGGTCTGGGGCCAACGTCCTGACTTTC.

The V call is TRBV7-3, the J call TRBJ2-1; 8 nucleotides agree with TRBD1. Germline V CDR1 and CDR2: SGHTA, FQGTGA. J was trimmed by 9 bases and V by 3 bases; bases with no gene match: 10. The CDR3 spans 15 residues. The CDR3 region is CASSLSSGGVGEQFF. DNA for the CDR3: TGTGCCAGCAGCTTGTCGTCAGGGGGCGTGGGTGAGCAGTTCTTC.

This clone has more than one count but fewer than ten. V gene TRBV15 combines with J gene TRBJ2-7; TRBD1 might be the D (6 bases). V lost 4 bases and J lost 3, with 10 bases in between. CDR3 length: 13 residues. Germline CDR1 is LNHNV and CDR2 is YYDKDF (reference sequence). CDR3 nucleotide sequence: TGTGCCACCAGCACCTGGGACAACTACGAGCAGTACTTC. This encodes CATSTWDNYEQYF.

By its share, this clone is medium-sized. The chain uses TRBV27 and TRBJ1-2, with 10 positions matching TRBD1. The germline gives CDR1 MNHEY, CDR2 SMNVEV (reference sequence). The CDR3 sequence is 14 residues long. V gave up 5 bases and J gave up 3 bases; unmatched junction bases: 3. The CDR3 DNA reads TGTGCCAGCAGTAGGGACAGGGGAGACTATGGCTACACCTTC. Translation gives CASSRDRGDYGYTF.

The chain has TRBV4-2 and TRBJ2-1; 10 nucleotides agree with TRBD2. The CDR3 totals 16 residues. J was trimmed by 7 bases and V by 5 bases; bases with no gene match: 11. Germline CDR1 LGHNA, CDR2 YNFKEQ. CDR3 sequence reads: CASSLSSGRGQNEQFF. The CDR3 nucleotides are TGTGCCAGCAGCTTATCTAGCGGGAGAGGCCAGAATGAGCAGTTCTTC.

The rearrangement joins TRBV4-2 to TRBJ1-3, with D possibly TRBD1 on 6 matching bases. V was shortened by 0 bases and J by 2 bases, with 8 bases between the two germline ends. This CDR3 comprises 15 residues. In germline, CDR1 is LGHNA, CDR2 YNFKEQ. CDR3 DNA: TGTGCCAGCAGCCAAGATGAGGGGGCTGGAAACACCATATATTTT. This translates into CASSQDEGAGNTIYF.

Note on this clone: Other DNA sequences in this specimen translate into the identical CDR3. The rearrangement links TRBV7-3 to TRBJ2-5; TRBD2 is a possible D gene (6 bases). V was shortened by 5 bases and J by 5 bases, with 12 bases between the two germline ends. CDR1 and CDR2 from the germline V gene are SGHTA and FQGTGA. The CDR3 runs to 13 residues. The DNA for the CDR3 is TGTGCCAGCAGCCTTGACCGGGGGGAGACCCAGTACTTC. Residues: CASSLDRGETQYF.

The CDR3 loop reads CASSPISGRAAFF. CDR3 nucleotides: TGTGCCAGCTCACCGATCTCAGGGCGCGCAGCTTTCTTT. V gene TRBV18 combines with J gene TRBJ1-1, with D maybe TRBD1 (5 bases). Trimming took 3 bases from V and 10 from J, leaving 15 bases between them. CDR3 size: 13 residues. Germline V gives CDR1 KGHSH, CDR2 LQKENI.

V usage is TRBV7-8 and J usage is TRBJ2-7; D call uncertain. V lost 1 base and J lost 2, with 9 bases in between. The CDR3 has 14 residues. CDR1 and CDR2 from the germline V gene are SGHVS and FQNEAQ. CDR3 protein: CASSLGSPAYEQYF. The CDR3 DNA reads as TGTGCCAGCAGCTTAGGTTCGCCAGCCTACGAGCAGTACTTC.

This chain connects TRBV5-5 to TRBJ1-2; 8 bases fit TRBD1. Per germline, CDR1 SGHKS and CDR2 YYEKEE (reference sequence). The CDR3 consists of 17 residues. V dropped 6 bases and J dropped 4; count of bases not matched to a gene: 17. This chain's CDR3 is CASKDLGQVTRTYGYTF. The CDR3 nucleotides read TGTGCCAGCAAAGATCTGGGACAGGTAACCCGTACCTATGGCTACACCTTC.

The chain is built from TRBV9 and TRBJ2-3; 8 bases map to TRBD2. The CDR3 is made up of 15 amino acids. Losses at the gene ends were 0 bases for V and 4 bases for J; bases not matched to a gene: 4. CDR1 and CDR2 from the germline V gene are SGDLS and YYNGEE. The CDR3 loop is CASSVGLAGSDTQYF. The CDR3 DNA follows: TGTGCCAGCAGCGTAGGTTTAGCGGGATCAGATACGCAGTATTTT. The full variable domain, with the rest looked up from reference TRBV9 and TRBJ2-3, is DSGVTQTPKHLITATGQRVTLRCSPRSGDLSVYWYQQSLDQGLQFLIQYYNGEERAKGNILERFSAQQFPDLHSELNLSSLELGDSALYFCASSVGLAGSDTQYFGPGTRLTVL.

The V and J genes are TRBV29-1 and TRBJ1-1; the D gene is possibly TRBD1 (6 bases). The CDR3 loop spans 14 amino acids. The germline V gene has CDR1 SQVTM and CDR2 ANQGSEA. Between the trimmed V and J ends, which lost 6 bases and 1 base, there was a span of 15 bases. As DNA, the CDR3 is TGCAGCGTGCTCAGGGGAAGTGCGAACACTGAAGCTTTCTTT. Protein product: CSVLRGSANTEAFF.

The V gene is TRBV9, the J gene TRBJ2-2; 12 nucleotides line up with TRBD2. Germline loops: CDR1 SGDLS, CDR2 YYNGEE. The length of the CDR3 is 17 residues. The ends lost 4 bases at V and 4 bases at J; junction bases unmatched: 8. The CDR3 here is CASSPRLAGASTGELFF. The CDR3 DNA sequence: TGTGCCAGCAGCCCGCGACTAGCGGGAGCGAGCACCGGGGAGCTGTTTTTT.

V usage is TRBV4-1 and J usage is TRBJ2-7; 7 bases agree with TRBD2. This CDR3 has 15 amino acids. After removal of 1 base from V and 13 bases from J, the junction contained 16 bases not matched to a gene. Germline assignment: CDR1 MGHRA and CDR2 YSYEKL. CDR3: CASSQGSGLDFERYF. CDR3 nucleotide sequence: TGCGCCAGCAGCCAAGGTTCTGGACTAGACTTCGAGCGATACTTC.

V gene TRBV5-4 combines with J gene TRBJ2-7, with D tentatively TRBD1 (5 bases). Germline CDR1 and CDR2: SGHNT and YYREEE (reference sequence). The CDR3 covers 14 residues. The V and J ends lost 5 bases and 1 base respectively, with 13 bases between them. CDR3 sequence reads: CASRIRGSSYEQYF. CDR3 in DNA: TGTGCCAGCAGGATAAGGGGCAGTTCCTACGAGCAGTACTTC.